The 24 T cell receptor beta chains listed next were all sequenced from one sample in a study of CD8 T cells in Susac syndrome. RNA totalling roughly 0.45 to 1 ug underwent reverse transcription with random hexamers. TCRdb called the immunoSEQ multiplex PCR reads again in MiXCR, with one record for every CDR3 protein. The sample has approximately 80,000 distinct CDR3 sequences, approximately 94% seen once; the top ten hold about 0.52%. The sequencing sample was made of CD8+ T cells from PBMCs. Source of these receptors: a human donor with Susac syndrome.

V usage is TRBV24-1 and J usage is TRBJ2-2; no definite D call. Germline V gene data show CDR1 as KGHDR and CDR2 as SFDVKD. V lost 5 bases to trimming and J lost 1 base, with 4 bases between them. The CDR3 runs to 13 residues. The CDR3 region has the DNA TGTGCCACCAGTGCGGGGAACACCGGGGAGCTGTTTTTT. It codes for CATSAGNTGELFF.

The sample holds one count of this clonotype. This chain links TRBV3-1 with TRBJ2-1, with D tentatively TRBD1 (5 bases). Germline V gives CDR1 LGHDT, CDR2 YNNKEL (reference sequence). This CDR3 has 17 amino acids. Trimming removed 5 bases at V and 2 bases at J, with 19 bases between. The CDR3 protein is CASSNTGAGWAYNEQFF. CDR3 coding DNA: TGTGCCAGCAGCAATACAGGAGCAGGGTGGGCCTACAATGAGCAGTTCTTC.

The chain recombines TRBV4-3 with TRBJ2-7; unclear D gene. Germline CDR1 and CDR2: LGHNA and YSLEER. V lost 0 bases and J 6 bases, leaving 15 bases between the germline ends. The CDR3 runs to 15 residues. CDR3 sequence reads: CASSQENLPRAEQYF. The DNA of the CDR3 is TGCGCCAGCAGCCAAGAGAACCTCCCCCGGGCCGAGCAGTACTTC.

In nucleotides, the CDR3 is TGTGCCAGCAGCAACTGGACAGGCCCGAACTACGAGCAGTACTTC. Amino acids: CASSNWTGPNYEQYF. The rearrangement uses TRBV7-2 and TRBJ2-7, with 7 bases that match TRBD1. Germline CDR1 is SGHTA and CDR2 is FQGNSA. V dropped 5 bases and J dropped 3; count of bases not matched to a gene: 10. This CDR3 comprises 15 residues.

V and J are TRBV30 and TRBJ2-7; no clear D gene. V lost 1 base, J lost 3 bases, and 16 bases lay in between. CDR3 size: 15 residues. Looked up from germline, CDR1 is GTSNPN and CDR2 is SVGIG (reference sequence). This CDR3 is CAWSARVELSYEQYF. DNA for the CDR3: TGTGCCTGGAGTGCGCGCGTAGAATTAAGCTACGAGCAGTACTTC.

This chain uses TRBV7-6 with TRBJ2-7; D not certain. CDR3 size: 13 residues. CDR1 and CDR2 (germline): SGHVS, FNYEAQ. The ends were cut back, 2 bases at V and 3 bases at J, with 8 bases in the middle. CDR3 nucleotides: TGTGCCAGCAGCTTAACTTTGAGCTACGAGCAGTACTTC. Its translation is CASSLTLSYEQYF.

Written as DNA, the CDR3 is TGTGCCAGCAGCCCTCCAGGAGTCAACTATGGCTACACCTTC. It yields the protein CASSPPGVNYGYTF. The chain uses TRBV7-2 and TRBJ1-2; D remains ambiguous. From germline, CDR1 is SGHTA and CDR2 FQGNSA. V lost 5 bases and J 2 bases, leaving 12 bases between the germline ends. The CDR3 consists of 14 residues.

The chain is built from TRBV5-1 and TRBJ2-5, with D tentatively TRBD2 (6 bases). The V and J ends lost 1 base and 2 bases respectively, with 12 bases between them. CDR3 length equals 15 residues. Germline V gives CDR1 SGHRS, CDR2 YFSETQ. CDR3 coding DNA: TGCGCCAGCAGCTTGTCTGGGAGGATTCAAGAGACCCAGTACTTC. This codes for CASSLSGRIQETQYF.

This chain uses TRBV18 with TRBJ2-1; 10 bases agree with TRBD2. Germline V lookup: CDR1 KGHSH, CDR2 LQKENI. This CDR3 comprises 15 residues. With 3 bases clipped from V and 6 bases from J, the junction kept 5 bases outside the gene matches. The CDR3 loop reads CASSPLSGGANEQFF. As DNA, the CDR3 is TGTGCCAGCTCACCTCTGAGCGGGGGGGCCAATGAGCAGTTCTTC.

The chain combines TRBV7-9 with TRBJ1-2, with no clear D. CDR3 size: 12 residues. V shed 5 bases and J shed 4 bases, with 8 bases lying between them. From germline, CDR1 is SEHNR and CDR2 FQNEAQ (reference sequence). CDR3 protein: CASSLYTYGYTF. CDR3 in DNA: TGTGCCAGCAGCCTCTACACCTATGGCTACACCTTC. The variable domain in full, completed from reference TRBV7-9 and TRBJ1-2, reads DTGVSQNPRHKITKRGQNVTFRCDPISEHNRLYWYRQTLGQGPEFLTYFQNEAQLEKSRLLSDRFSAERPKGSFSTLEIQRTEQGDSAMYLCASSLYTYGYTFGSGTRLTVV.

The DNA for the CDR3 is TGTGCCAGCAGCATAGACAGGGACCATAATGAAAAACTGTTTTTT. Its protein is CASSIDRDHNEKLFF. The chain employs TRBV7-9 and TRBJ1-4, with 7 bases aligning to TRBD1. The CDR3 runs 15 residues. Unmatched junction bases numbered 7, after V lost 5 bases and J lost 4 bases. The germline CDR1 and CDR2 sequences are SEHNR and FQNEAQ (reference sequence).

The genes are TRBV28 and TRBJ1-1, with a weak D call TRBD1 (5 bases). This CDR3 has 15 residues. Germline V lookup: CDR1 MDHEN, CDR2 SYDVKM. Trimming removed 5 bases at V and 7 bases at J, with 20 bases between. The CDR3 loop is CASSPTLGGVDEAFF. The CDR3 DNA is TGTGCCAGCAGTCCCACCCTAGGAGGGGTTGATGAAGCTTTCTTT. Using reference TRBV28 and TRBJ1-1 for the parts outside the CDR3, the full variable domain is DVKVTQSSRYLVKRTGEKVFLECVQDMDHENMFWYRQDPGLGLRLIYFSYDVKMKEKGDIPEGYSVSREKKERFSLILESASTNQTSMYLCASSPTLGGVDEAFFGQGTRLTVV.

The CDR3, as DNA: TGTGCCAGCAGCTTAATGTGGTTCCCCCAGGTTGGCAATGAGCAGTTCTTC. It yields the protein CASSLMWFPQVGNEQFF. The chain links TRBV7-6 to TRBJ2-1; D call uncertain. Deletions cut 2 bases from V and 6 bases from J, with 20 bases between. The CDR3 is made up of 17 amino acids. The germline CDR1 and CDR2 sequences are SGHVS and FNYEAQ.

The chain joins TRBV27 to TRBJ1-6; a possible D gene is TRBD1 (5 bases). CDR3 length: 14 amino acids. V lost 9 bases, J lost 6 bases, and 15 bases lay in between. Germline V gene data show CDR1 as MNHEY and CDR2 as SMNVEV (reference sequence). Here the CDR3 reads CASGSGQSNSPLHF. Written as DNA, the CDR3 is TGTGCCAGTGGTTCGGGGCAAAGTAATTCACCCCTCCACTTT.

This rearrangement joins TRBV12-5 to TRBJ1-2; 7 positions agree with TRBD1. Trimming removed 5 bases from V and 6 bases from J; junction bases left unmatched: 15. The CDR3 is made up of 16 amino acids. Germline CDR1 LGHNT, CDR2 FRNRAP. DNA for the CDR3: TGTGCTAGTGGTCCAGTCAGGGGGGCGCAGGGTAATGGCTACACCTTC. Its translation is CASGPVRGAQGNGYTF. The entire variable domain, with the rest obtained from reference TRBV12-5 and TRBJ1-2, is as follows: DARVTQTPRHKVTEMGQEVTMRCQPILGHNTVFWYRQTMMQGLELLAYFRNRAPLDDSGMPKDRFSAEMPDATLATLKIQPSEPRDSAVYFCASGPVRGAQGNGYTFGSGTRLTVV.

This clonotype was seen just once. V and J are TRBV27 and TRBJ2-4, with D tentatively TRBD1 or TRBD2 (5 bases each). The CDR3 has 15 residues. Germline values: CDR1 MNHEY, CDR2 SMNVEV (reference sequence). Trimming stripped 5 bases from V and 8 bases from J, with 19 bases between. The CDR3 DNA reads as TGTGCCAGCAGTCCAGGAGAGGGGAGTCGCGACATTCAGTACTTC. It translates to CASSPGEGSRDIQYF.

V gene TRBV5-1 combines with J gene TRBJ2-1, with D unclear. With 6 bases removed from V and 2 bases from J, the gap between germline ends came to 12 bases. The germline CDR1 and CDR2 sequences are SGHRS and YFSETQ. This CDR3 is built from 14 residues. The CDR3 protein is CASKVGDTYNEQFF. CDR3 nucleotide sequence: TGCGCCAGCAAGGTTGGCGATACCTACAATGAGCAGTTCTTC.

The chain links TRBV7-2 to TRBJ2-7, with a possible D match to TRBD1 (7 bases). Deletions cut 7 bases from V and 10 bases from J, with 14 bases between. The CDR3 contains 11 residues. From germline, CDR1 is SGHTA and CDR2 FQGNSA. The DNA of the CDR3 is TGTGCCAGCAAAAAGGGGGCGGGACAGTACTTC. As protein: CASKKGAGQYF.

The genes are TRBV6-4 and TRBJ2-3; D may match TRBD1 or TRBD2 (5 bases each). Germline-derived CDR1 and CDR2 are MRHNA and SNTAGT. The CDR3 length is 15 residues. With 8 bases removed from V and 2 bases from J, the gap between germline ends came to 17 bases. The CDR3 bases are TGTGCCAGCGGGGCCGGGACGGACCACACAGATACGCAGTATTTT. Translated, it gives CASGAGTDHTDTQYF.

The J gene is TRBJ2-1, the V gene TRBV7-3; 8 bases map to TRBD1. The CDR3 contains 15 residues. Trimming cost V 8 bases and J 5 bases; bases outside gene matches: 11. Germline V gene data show CDR1 as SGHTA and CDR2 as FQGTGA. The CDR3 region has the DNA TGTGCCAGCCACGACAGGGGCCAACCTCACAATGAGCAGTTCTTC. Amino acids: CASHDRGQPHNEQFF. The full variable domain, completed using reference TRBV7-3 and TRBJ2-1, is GAGVSQTPSNKVTEKGKYVELRCDPISGHTALYWYRQSLGQGPEFLIYFQGTGAADDSGLPNDRFFAVRPEGSVSTLKIQRTERGDSAVYLCASHDRGQPHNEQFFGPGTRLTVL.

The chain is built from TRBV18 and TRBJ1-2, with D possibly being TRBD1 (6 bases). CDR1 is KGHSH, CDR2 LQKENI, per germline. CDR3 size: 13 residues. V was shortened by 6 bases and J by 4 bases, with 12 bases between the two germline ends. CDR3 protein: CASSDDRLYGYTF. In nucleotides, the CDR3 is TGTGCCAGCTCGGACGACAGGCTCTATGGCTACACCTTC.

The chain couples TRBV19 to TRBJ2-7, with D uncertain. Per germline, CDR1 LNHDA and CDR2 SQIVND (reference sequence). Trimming took off 6 bases at V and 1 base at J, with 4 bases between the two ends. The CDR3 has 11 residues. CDR3 in DNA: TGTGCCAGTAGGGATTCCTACGAGCAGTACTTC. Translated, it gives CASRDSYEQYF.

This chain links TRBV15 with TRBJ2-6; D possibly uses TRBD1 or TRBD2 (5 bases each). The germline V and J ends were trimmed by 6 bases and 2 bases, with 17 bases remaining between them. Germline loops: CDR1 LNHNV, CDR2 YYDKDF (reference sequence). CDR3 length: 17 amino acids. The CDR3 DNA follows: TGTGCCACCAGTCTCGGGGCAGGCGTCGCTGGGGCCAACGTCCTGACTTTC. It codes for CATSLGAGVAGANVLTF.

The CDR3 loop is CSARDGQGGAEAFF. In DNA, the CDR3 is TGCAGTGCTAGAGATGGACAGGGGGGCGCTGAAGCTTTCTTT. The J gene is TRBJ1-1, the V gene TRBV20-1; TRBD1 matches 10 bases. This CDR3 is built from 14 residues. CDR1 is DFQATT, CDR2 SNEGSKA, per germline (reference sequence). The trim removed 0 bases at V and 6 bases at J, leaving 4 bases unmatched.